A selection of T cell receptor beta chains follows, all from one sample in a study of blood T cell repertoires in COVID-19. TCRdb keeps only in-frame clones here, not all; method: immunoSEQ multiplex PCR. The sample consists of approximately 250,000 clones, about 86% of them appearing once. The source material was PBMCs or T cells enriched from blood (not recorded which). All receptors come from a man aged 30 to 45 with acute COVID-19. Each CDR3 is given without its conserved first and last residue. Each record gives: CDR3 length, J gene, V gene, clone size, CDR3 protein. Only part of the rows carry a size: once, few, many, or a class if the clone is expanded.

cdr3_length: 13; j_call: TRBJ1-5; v_call: TRBV7-2; clone_size: -; cdr3_aa: ASSLRAGLNQPQH
cdr3_length: 14; j_call: TRBJ1-2; v_call: TRBV14; clone_size: -; cdr3_aa: ASSHPGTSGQYGYT
cdr3_length: 13; j_call: TRBJ2-5; v_call: TRBV5-1; clone_size: once; cdr3_aa: ASSFGAGNEETQY
cdr3_length: 16; j_call: TRBJ2-6; v_call: TRBV6-6; clone_size: -; cdr3_aa: ASSQPRAGAWGANVLT
cdr3_length: 14; j_call: TRBJ1-5; v_call: TRBV5-8; clone_size: -; cdr3_aa: ASSPGGVYSNQPQH
cdr3_length: 11; j_call: TRBJ2-3; v_call: TRBV6-4; clone_size: few; cdr3_aa: ASSVTETDTQY
cdr3_length: 13; j_call: TRBJ2-5; v_call: TRBV21-1; clone_size: -; cdr3_aa: ASSKAGRAGETQY
cdr3_length: 11; j_call: TRBJ1-1; v_call: TRBV2; clone_size: -; cdr3_aa: ASSGPPGGKAF
cdr3_length: 11; j_call: TRBJ1-1; v_call: TRBV27; clone_size: -; cdr3_aa: ASRGHMNTEAF
cdr3_length: 12; j_call: TRBJ1-2; v_call: TRBV4-2; clone_size: -; cdr3_aa: ASSQDDRDGGYT
cdr3_length: 10; j_call: TRBJ1-5; v_call: TRBV28; clone_size: -; cdr3_aa: ASRDSNSPQH